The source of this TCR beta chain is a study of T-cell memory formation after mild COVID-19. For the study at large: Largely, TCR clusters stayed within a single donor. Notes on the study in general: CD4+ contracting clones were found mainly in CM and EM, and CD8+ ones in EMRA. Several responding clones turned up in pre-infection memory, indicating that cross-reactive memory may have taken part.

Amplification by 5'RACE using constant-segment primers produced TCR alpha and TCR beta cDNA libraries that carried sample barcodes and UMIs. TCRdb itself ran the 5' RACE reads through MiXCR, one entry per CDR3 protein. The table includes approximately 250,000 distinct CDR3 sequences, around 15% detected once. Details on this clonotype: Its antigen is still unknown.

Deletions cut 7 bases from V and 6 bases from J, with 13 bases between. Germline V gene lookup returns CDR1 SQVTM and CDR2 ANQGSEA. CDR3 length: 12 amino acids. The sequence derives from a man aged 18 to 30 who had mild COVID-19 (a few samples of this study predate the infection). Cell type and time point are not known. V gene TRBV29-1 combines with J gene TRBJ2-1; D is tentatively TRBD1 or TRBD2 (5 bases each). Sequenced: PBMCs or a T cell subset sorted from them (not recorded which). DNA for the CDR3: TGCAGCGGGGGGTTCCAAGGCAATGAGCAGTTCTTC. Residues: CSGGFQGNEQFF.